This T cell receptor (beta chain) was observed in a study of beta chain features in type 1 diabetes. At the level of the study: Sorted cells, some 110,000,000 in number, were examined across all samples. Study outcomes and limitations: The naive, central memory and Treg TCRB repertoires looked more alike in patients than they did in healthy donors. TCRB CDR3s from Type 1 diabetes patients were moderately but significantly shorter in all four CD4+ subsets.

This clone was seen more than once but under ten times. Antigen unknown. It was one heparinised blood draw, averaging around 100 mL, that each donor gave. The investigators reverse transcribed all of the isolated RNA, so they sequenced expressed TCRB transcripts. There were 3 million to 4 million reads on average in the naive, central memory and regulatory T cell samples. The assay was immunoSEQ multiplex PCR, and TCRdb's table has in-frame clones only and misses some. The profile shows some 240,000 clones, roughly 17% of them singletons. V lost 6 bases and J lost 4; bases outside the gene matches: 3. Germline-derived CDR1 and CDR2 are WSHSY and SAAADI. This CDR3 is 13 amino acids long.

Sequenced sample: naive CD4+ T cells from blood. The receptor was isolated from a young man with type 1 diabetes. The chain joins TRBV10-2 to TRBJ2-5, with 9 bases matching TRBD2. CDR3 region: CASRVAGVETQYF. The DNA for the CDR3 is TGCGCCAGCAGGGTAGCGGGAGTAGAGACCCAGTACTTC.